This T cell receptor (beta chain) was obtained from a study of T cell responses to AZD1222 COVID-19 vaccine. Study-wide findings and caveats: Regions 160-218 and 743-854 dominated among vaccine-associated CD4 TCRs spanning spike. Regions left unmutated in variants are reportedly the target of nearly half of spike-specific TCRs. The peak T cell response came first, and repertoires were sampled only after it.

Remarks on this clone: Its specificity is unknown.

Using immunoSEQ multiplex PCR, the repertoire was profiled, and TCRdb retains in-frame clones only, with some absent. The table lists 110,000 to 150,000 clones, roughly 92% of them singletons. The V and J ends lost 6 bases and 2 bases, in that order; junction bases with no gene match: 5. The CDR3 consists of 15 residues. Per germline, CDR1 MNHEY and CDR2 SVGAGI. The rearrangement joins TRBV6-5 to TRBJ2-5; 11 bases agree with TRBD1. This sequence was found in an adult in good health. Source: peripheral blood, taken on day 0 of AZD1222 vaccination. DNA for the CDR3: TGTGCCAGCAGGCGCCGGGACAGGGGGCAAGAGACCCAGTACTTC. This encodes CASRRRDRGQETQYF.